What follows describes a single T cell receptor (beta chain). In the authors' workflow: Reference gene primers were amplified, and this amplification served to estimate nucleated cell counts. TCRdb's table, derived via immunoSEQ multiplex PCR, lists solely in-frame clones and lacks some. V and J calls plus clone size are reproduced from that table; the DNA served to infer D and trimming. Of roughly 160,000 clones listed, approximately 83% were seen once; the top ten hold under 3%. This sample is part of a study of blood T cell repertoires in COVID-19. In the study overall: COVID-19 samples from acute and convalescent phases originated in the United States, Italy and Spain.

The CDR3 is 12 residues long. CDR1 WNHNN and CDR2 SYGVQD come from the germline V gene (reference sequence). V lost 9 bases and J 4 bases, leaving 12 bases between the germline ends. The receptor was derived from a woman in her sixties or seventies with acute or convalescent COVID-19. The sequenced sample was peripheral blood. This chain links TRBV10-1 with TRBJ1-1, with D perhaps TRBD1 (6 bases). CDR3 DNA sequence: TGCGCCAGTATGACAGGACTCACTGAAGCTTTCTTT. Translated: CASMTGLTEAFF.